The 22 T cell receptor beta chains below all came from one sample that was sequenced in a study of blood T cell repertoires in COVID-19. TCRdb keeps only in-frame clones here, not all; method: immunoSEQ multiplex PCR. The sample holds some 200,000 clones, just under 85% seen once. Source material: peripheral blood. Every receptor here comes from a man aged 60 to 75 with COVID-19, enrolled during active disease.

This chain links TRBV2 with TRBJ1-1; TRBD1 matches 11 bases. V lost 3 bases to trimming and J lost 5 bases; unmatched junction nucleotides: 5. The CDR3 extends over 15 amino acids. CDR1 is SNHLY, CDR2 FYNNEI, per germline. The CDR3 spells CASSEDRGLGTEAFF. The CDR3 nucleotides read TGTGCCAGCAGTGAGGACAGGGGGCTGGGGACTGAAGCTTTCTTT.

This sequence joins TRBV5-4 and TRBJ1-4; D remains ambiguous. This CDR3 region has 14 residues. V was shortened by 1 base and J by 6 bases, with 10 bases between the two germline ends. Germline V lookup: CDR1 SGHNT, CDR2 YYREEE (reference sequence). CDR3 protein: CASSLKGGDEKLFF. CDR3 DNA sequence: TGTGCCAGCAGCTTGAAGGGCGGGGATGAAAAACTGTTTTTT.

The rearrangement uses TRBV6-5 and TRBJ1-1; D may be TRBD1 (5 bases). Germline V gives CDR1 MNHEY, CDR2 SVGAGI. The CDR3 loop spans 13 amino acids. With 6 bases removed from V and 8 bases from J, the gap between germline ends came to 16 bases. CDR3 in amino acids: CASSNSGAWEAFF. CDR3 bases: TGTGCCAGCAGCAACAGTGGGGCGTGGGAAGCTTTCTTT.

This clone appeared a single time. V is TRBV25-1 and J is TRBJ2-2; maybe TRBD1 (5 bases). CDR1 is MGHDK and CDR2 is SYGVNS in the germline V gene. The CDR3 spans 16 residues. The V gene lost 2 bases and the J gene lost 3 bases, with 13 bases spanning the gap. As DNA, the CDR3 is TGTGCCAGCAGTGAAGGTGGCAGGGTACACACCGGGGAGCTGTTTTTT. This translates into CASSEGGRVHTGELFF.

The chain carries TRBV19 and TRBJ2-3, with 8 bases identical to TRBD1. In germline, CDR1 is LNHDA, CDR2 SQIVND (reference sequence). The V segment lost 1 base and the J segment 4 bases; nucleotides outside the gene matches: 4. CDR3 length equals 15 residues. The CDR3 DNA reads TGTGCCAGTAGTATAGGGATGACAGGGGCAGATACGCAGTATTTT. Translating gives CASSIGMTGADTQYF. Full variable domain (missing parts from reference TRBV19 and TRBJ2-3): DGGITQSPKYLFRKEGQNVTLSCEQNLNHDAMYWYRQDPGQGLRLIYYSQIVNDFQKGDIAEGYSVSREKKESFPLTVTSAQKNPTAFYLCASSIGMTGADTQYFGPGTRLTVL.

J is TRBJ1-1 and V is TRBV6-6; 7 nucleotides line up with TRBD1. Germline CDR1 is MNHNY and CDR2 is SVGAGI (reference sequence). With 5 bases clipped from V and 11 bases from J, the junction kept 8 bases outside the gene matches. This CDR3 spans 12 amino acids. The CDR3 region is CASSPSDRAAFF. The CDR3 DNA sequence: TGTGCCAGCAGTCCTTCCGACAGGGCGGCTTTCTTT.

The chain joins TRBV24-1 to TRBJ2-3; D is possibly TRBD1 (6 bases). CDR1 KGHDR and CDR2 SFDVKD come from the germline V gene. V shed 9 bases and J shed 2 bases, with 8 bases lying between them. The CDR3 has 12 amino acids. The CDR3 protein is CATGDTTDTQYF. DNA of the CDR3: TGTGCCACCGGGGACACCACAGATACGCAGTATTTT.

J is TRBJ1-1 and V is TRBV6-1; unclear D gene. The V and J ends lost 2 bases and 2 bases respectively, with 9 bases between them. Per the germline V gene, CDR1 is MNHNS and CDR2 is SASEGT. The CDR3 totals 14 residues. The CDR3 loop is CASSEIGSNTEAFF. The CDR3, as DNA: TGTGCCAGCAGTGAAATAGGGAGTAACACTGAAGCTTTCTTT.

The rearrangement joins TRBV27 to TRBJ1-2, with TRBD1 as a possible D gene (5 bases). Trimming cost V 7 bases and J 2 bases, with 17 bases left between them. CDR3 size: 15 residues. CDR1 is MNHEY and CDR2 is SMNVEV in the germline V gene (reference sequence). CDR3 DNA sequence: TGTGCCAGCACCCTGGGGGTTGGAGGGAACTATGGCTACACCTTC. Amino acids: CASTLGVGGNYGYTF.

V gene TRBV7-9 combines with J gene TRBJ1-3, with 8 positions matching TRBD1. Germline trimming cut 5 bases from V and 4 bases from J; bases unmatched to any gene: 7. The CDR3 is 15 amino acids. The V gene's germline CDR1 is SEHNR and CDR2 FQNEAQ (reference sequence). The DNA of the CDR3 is TGTGCCAGCAGCCATGGACAGGGCGGAGGAAACACCATATATTTT. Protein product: CASSHGQGGGNTIYF.

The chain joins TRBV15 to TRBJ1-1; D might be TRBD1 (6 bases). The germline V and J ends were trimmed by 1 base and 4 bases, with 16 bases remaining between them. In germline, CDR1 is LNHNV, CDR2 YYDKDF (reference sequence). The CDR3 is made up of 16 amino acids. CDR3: CATSRGGQAPSTEAFF. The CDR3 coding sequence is TGTGCCACCAGCAGAGGGGGACAAGCCCCCAGCACTGAAGCTTTCTTT.

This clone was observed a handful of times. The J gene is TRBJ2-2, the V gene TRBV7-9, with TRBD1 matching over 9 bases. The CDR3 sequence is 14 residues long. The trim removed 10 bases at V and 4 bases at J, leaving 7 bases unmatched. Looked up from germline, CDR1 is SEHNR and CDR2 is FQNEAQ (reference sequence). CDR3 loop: CATGGTGSTGELFF. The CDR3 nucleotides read TGTGCCACCGGAGGGACAGGGAGCACCGGGGAGCTGTTTTTT.

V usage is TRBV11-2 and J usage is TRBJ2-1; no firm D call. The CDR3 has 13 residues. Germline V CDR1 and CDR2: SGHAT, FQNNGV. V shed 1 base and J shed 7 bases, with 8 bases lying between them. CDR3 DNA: TGTGCCAGCAGCTTAGTTCGGGTGAATGAGCAGTTCTTC. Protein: CASSLVRVNEQFF.

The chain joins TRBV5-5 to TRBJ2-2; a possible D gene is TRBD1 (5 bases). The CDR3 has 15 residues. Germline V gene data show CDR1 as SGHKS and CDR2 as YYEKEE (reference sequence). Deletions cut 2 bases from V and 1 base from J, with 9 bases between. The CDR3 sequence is CASSLTGENTGELFF. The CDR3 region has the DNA TGTGCCAGCAGCTTAACAGGCGAGAACACCGGGGAGCTGTTTTTT. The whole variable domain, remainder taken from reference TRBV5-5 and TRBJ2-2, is DAGVTQSPTHLIKTRGQQVTLRCSPISGHKSVSWYQQVLGQGPQFIFQYYEKEERGRGNFPDRFSARQFPNYSSELNVNALLLGDSALYLCASSLTGENTGELFFGEGSRLTVL.

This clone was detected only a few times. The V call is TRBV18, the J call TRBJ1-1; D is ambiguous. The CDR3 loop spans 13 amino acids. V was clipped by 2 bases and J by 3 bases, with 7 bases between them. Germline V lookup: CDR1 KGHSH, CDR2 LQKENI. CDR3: CASSPSKDTEAFF. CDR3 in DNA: TGTGCCAGCTCACCATCTAAAGACACTGAAGCTTTCTTT.

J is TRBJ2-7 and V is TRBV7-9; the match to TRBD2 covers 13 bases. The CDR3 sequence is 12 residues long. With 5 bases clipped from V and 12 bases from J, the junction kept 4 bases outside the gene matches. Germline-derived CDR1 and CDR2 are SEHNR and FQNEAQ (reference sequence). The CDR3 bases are TGTGCCAGCAGCCTTGGACTAGCGGGAGTGTACTTC. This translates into CASSLGLAGVYF.

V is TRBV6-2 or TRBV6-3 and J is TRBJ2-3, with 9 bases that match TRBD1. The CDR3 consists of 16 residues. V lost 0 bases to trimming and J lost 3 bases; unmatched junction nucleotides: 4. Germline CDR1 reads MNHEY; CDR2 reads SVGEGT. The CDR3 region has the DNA TGTGCCAGCAGTTACTCGACAGGACAGGGGACAGATACGCAGTATTTT. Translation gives CASSYSTGQGTDTQYF.

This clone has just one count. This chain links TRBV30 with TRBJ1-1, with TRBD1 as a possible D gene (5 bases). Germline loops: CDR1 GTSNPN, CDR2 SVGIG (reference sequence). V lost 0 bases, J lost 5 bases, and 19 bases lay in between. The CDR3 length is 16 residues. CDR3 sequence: CAWSVGLGALWTEAFF. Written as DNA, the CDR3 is TGTGCCTGGAGTGTGGGGCTAGGGGCCCTTTGGACTGAAGCTTTCTTT.

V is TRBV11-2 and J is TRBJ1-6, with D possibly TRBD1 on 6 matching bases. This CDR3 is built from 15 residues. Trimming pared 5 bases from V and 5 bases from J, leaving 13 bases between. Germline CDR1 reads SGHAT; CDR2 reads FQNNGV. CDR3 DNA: TGTGCCAGCAGCGCAGGGGTGGAAAATAATTCACCCCTCCACTTT. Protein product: CASSAGVENNSPLHF.

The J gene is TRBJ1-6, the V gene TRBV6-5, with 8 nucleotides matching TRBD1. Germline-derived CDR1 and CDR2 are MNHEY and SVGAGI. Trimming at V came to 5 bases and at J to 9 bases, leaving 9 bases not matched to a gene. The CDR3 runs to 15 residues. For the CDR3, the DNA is TGTGCCAGCAGTCTGTCCCGGACAGGGAGTTCACCCCTCCACTTT. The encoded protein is CASSLSRTGSSPLHF.

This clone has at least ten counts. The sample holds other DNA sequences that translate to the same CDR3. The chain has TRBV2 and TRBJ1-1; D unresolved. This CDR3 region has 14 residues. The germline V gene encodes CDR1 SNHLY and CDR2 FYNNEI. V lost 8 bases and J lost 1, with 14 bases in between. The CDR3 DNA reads TGTGCCAGCCGTGTTGAGTGGAGGAACACTGAAGCTTTCTTT. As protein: CASRVEWRNTEAFF. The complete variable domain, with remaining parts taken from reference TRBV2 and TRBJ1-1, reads EPEVTQTPSHQVTQMGQEVILRCVPISNHLYFYWYRQILGQKVEFLVSFYNNEISEKSEIFDDQFSVERPDGSNFTLKIRSTKLEDSAMYFCASRVEWRNTEAFFGQGTRLTVV.

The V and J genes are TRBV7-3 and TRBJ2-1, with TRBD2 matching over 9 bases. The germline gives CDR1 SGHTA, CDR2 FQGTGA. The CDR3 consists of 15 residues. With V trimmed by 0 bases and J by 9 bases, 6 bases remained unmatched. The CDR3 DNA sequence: TGTGCCAGCAGCTTAACAGGCGGGAGGGCCGGTGAGCAGTTCTTC. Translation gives CASSLTGGRAGEQFF.